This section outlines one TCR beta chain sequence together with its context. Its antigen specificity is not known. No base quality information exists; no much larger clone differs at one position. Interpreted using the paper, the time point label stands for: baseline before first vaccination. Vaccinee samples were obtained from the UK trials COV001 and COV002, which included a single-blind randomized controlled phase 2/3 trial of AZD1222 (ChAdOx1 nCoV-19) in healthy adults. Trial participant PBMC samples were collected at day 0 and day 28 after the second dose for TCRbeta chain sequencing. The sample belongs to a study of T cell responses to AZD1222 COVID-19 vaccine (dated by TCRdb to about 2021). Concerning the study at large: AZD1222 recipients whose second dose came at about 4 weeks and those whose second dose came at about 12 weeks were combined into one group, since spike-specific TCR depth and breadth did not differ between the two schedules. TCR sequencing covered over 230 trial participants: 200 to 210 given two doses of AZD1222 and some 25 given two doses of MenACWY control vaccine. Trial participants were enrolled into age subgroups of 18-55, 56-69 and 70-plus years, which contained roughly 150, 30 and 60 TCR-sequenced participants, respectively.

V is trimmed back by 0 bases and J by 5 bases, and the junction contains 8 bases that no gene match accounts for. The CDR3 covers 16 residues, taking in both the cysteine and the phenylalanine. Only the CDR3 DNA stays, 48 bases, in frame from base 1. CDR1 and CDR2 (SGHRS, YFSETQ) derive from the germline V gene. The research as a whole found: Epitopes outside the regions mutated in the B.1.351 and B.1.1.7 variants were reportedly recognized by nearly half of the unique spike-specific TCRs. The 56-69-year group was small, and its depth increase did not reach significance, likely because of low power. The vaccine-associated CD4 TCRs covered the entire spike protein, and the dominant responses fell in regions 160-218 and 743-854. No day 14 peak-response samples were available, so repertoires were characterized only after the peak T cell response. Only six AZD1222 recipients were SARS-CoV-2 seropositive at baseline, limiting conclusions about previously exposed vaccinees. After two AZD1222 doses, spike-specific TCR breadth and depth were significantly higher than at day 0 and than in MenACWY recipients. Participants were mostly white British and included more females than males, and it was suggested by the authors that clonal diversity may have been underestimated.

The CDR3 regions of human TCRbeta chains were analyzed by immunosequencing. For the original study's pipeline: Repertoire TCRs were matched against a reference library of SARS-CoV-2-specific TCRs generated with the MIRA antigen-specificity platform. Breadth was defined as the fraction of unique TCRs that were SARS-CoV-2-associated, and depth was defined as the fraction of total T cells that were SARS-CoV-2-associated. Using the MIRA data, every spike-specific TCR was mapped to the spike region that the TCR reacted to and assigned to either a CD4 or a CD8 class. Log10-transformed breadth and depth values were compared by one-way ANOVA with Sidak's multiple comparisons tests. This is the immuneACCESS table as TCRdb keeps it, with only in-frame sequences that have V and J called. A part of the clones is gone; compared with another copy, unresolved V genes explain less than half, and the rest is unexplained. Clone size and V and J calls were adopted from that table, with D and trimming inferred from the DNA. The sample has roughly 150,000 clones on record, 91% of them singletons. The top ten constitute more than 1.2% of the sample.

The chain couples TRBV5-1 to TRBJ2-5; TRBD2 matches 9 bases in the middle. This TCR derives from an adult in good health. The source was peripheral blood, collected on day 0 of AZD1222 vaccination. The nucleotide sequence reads TGCGCCAGCAGCTTGGGAGCGGGAGGTATAATGGAGACCCAGTACTTC. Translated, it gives CASSLGAGGIMETQYF.